These T cell receptor beta chains were read from a single sample in a study of cytomegalovirus exposure and HLA in healthy donors. Only in-frame clones appear in the TCRdb table, and some are missing; sequencing was by immunoSEQ multiplex PCR. The table shows 270,000 or so clones, with 86% occurring only once. The specimen was PBMCs. Receptor source: a man aged 40-55 years in good health and CMV-seropositive. Each CDR3 is given with its conserved first and last residue. Where a row states a size, it is once, few, many or the class of an expanded clone; other rows omit it.

TRBV4-1	TRBJ1-3	-	15	CASSREAGGSATIYF
TRBV27	TRBJ2-7	-	17	CASSLVWTGGYSYEQYF
TRBV7-9	TRBJ1-4	once	15	CASSLAEGSAEKLFF
TRBV4-1	TRBJ1-1	-	15	CASSQESTRDTEAFF
TRBV19	TRBJ1-4	-	16	CASSIGMDRGGEKLFF
TRBV5-5	TRBJ2-7	-	12	CASSLGSREQYF
TRBV28	TRBJ1-2	-	12	CASRGPGHYYTF
TRBV5-1	TRBJ2-7	-	14	CASSLGQSSYEQYF
TRBV7-2	TRBJ2-7	-	17	CASSLRLAGAGTHEQYF
TRBV11-3	TRBJ1-3	-	14	CASSSSRAPGTIYF
TRBV2	TRBJ1-2	-	14	CASSEALDRWGYTF
TRBV7-9	TRBJ2-1	-	16	CSSSLLQRGSYNEQFF
TRBV5-4	TRBJ2-1	-	14	CASSVPSSYNEQFF
TRBV6-5	TRBJ2-7	-	14	CASSFGQLSYEQYF
TRBV5-1	TRBJ2-7	once	19	CASSFSGTSGRTSIYEQYF
TRBV11-2	TRBJ2-1	-	16	CASSPIRDSSYNEQFF
TRBV5-1	TRBJ2-2	-	19	CASSLRLAGGETNTGELFF
TRBV4-3	TRBJ2-7	few	13	CASSPGPAYEQYF
TRBV19	TRBJ1-2	-	16	CASSIDLTGGLEGYTF
TRBV29-1	TRBJ2-3	-	12	CSVDEGADTQYF
TRBV9	TRBJ2-3	-	18	CASSVEILAGGDTDTQYF
TRBV4-3	TRBJ2-7	few	15	CASSQRLAGVYEQYF
TRBV6-1	TRBJ2-4	-	14	CASIERGLGGIQYF
TRBV19	TRBJ2-7	-	12	CASSQQGGEQYF
TRBV19	TRBJ2-2	-	19	CASSTDRRDRGRNTGELFF
TRBV19	TRBJ1-2	-	16	CASSIDSGTPNYGYTF
TRBV28	TRBJ2-5	-	17	CASSFSPAGAPQETQYF
TRBV19	TRBJ2-7	-	15	CASGLRQGHSYEQYF
TRBV19	TRBJ1-5	-	15	CASSIIQGGNQPQHF
TRBV5-1	TRBJ2-3	-	15	CASSLGQGASDTQYF
TRBV2	TRBJ2-6	few	22	CASSGTGGLAGGALSGANVLTF
TRBV5-1	TRBJ2-7	once	14	CASSSDSTAYEQYF
TRBV6-6	TRBJ2-7	few	15	CASSYSITQGYEQYF
TRBV10-3	TRBJ1-1	-	14	CAISDQGANTEAFF
TRBV27	TRBJ1-1	-	13	CASSFSRSTEAFF
TRBV27	TRBJ2-7	-	11	CASSSHGEQYF
TRBV13	TRBJ1-5	-	16	CASSLNRGLSNQPQHF
TRBV27	TRBJ2-7	-	14	CASSLFGSTYEQYF
TRBV20-1	TRBJ2-3	-	11	CSARGGDTQYF
TRBV27	TRBJ2-7	-	15	CASSPRLAGGHEQYF
TRBV30	TRBJ2-7	-	14	CAWRSQGTAYEQYF
TRBV6-5	TRBJ2-1	-	16	CASSSSTGLPYNEQFF
TRBV28	TRBJ1-4	few	15	CASSLADPRGEKLFF
TRBV18	TRBJ2-6	-	17	CASSLSAGNSGANVLTF
TRBV5-1	TRBJ2-5	-	15	CASSWASGAQETQYF
TRBV27	TRBJ2-7	-	14	CASSRIKGSYEQYF
TRBV11-2	TRBJ1-3	once	13	CASSSYRGNTIYF
TRBV5-1	TRBJ2-1	-	16	CASSSRSTSEGGEQFF
TRBV7-2	TRBJ2-1	-	15	CASFAGGSSYNEQFF
TRBV27	TRBJ1-2	-	16	CASRPYPRTGGFGYTF
TRBV19	TRBJ2-1	-	14	CASRWGEGPNEQFF
TRBV27	TRBJ1-2	-	17	CASSLGMTGVSSGGYTF
TRBV27	TRBJ2-2	-	14	CASGKRELTGELFF
TRBV4-2	TRBJ2-1	-	20	CASSQEGTSGRATSYNEQFF
TRBV2	TRBJ2-3	once	14	CASSGPGGSDTQYF
TRBV12-5	TRBJ2-7	-	16	CASGLVVRTDIDGQYF
TRBV5-1	TRBJ2-1	-	17	CASSLRWEGVFGNEQFF